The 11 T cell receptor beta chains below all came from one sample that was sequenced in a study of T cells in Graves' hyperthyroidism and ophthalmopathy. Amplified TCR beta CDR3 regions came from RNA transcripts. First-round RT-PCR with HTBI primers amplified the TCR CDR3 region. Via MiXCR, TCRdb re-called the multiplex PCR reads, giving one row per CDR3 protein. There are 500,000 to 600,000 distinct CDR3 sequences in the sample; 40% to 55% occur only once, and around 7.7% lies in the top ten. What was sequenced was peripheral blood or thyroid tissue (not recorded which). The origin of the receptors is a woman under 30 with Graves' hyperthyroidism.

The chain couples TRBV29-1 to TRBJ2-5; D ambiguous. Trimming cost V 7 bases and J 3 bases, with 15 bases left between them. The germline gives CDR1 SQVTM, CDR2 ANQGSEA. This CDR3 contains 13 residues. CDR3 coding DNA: TGCAGCGCTGGCAGGTACGGAGAAGAGACCCAGTACTTC. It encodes CSAGRYGEETQYF.

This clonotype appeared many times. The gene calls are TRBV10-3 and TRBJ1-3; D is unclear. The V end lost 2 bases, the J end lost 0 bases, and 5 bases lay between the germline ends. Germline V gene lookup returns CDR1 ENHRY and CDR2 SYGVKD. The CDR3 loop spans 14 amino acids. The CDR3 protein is CAISEGYSGNTIYF. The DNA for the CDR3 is TGTGCCATCAGTGAGGGCTACTCTGGAAACACCATATATTTT.

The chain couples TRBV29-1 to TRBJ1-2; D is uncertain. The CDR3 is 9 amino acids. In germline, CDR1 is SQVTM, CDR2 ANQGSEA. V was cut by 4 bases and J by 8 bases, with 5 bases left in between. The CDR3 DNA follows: TGCAGCGTTGTTAGAGGCTACACCTTC. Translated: CSVVRGYTF.

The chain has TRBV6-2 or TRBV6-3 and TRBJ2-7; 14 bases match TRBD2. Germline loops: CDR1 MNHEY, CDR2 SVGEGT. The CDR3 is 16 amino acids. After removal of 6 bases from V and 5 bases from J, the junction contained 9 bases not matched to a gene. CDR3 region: CASRIRLAGGSNEQYF. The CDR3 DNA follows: TGTGCCAGCAGAATTCGACTAGCGGGAGGGAGTAACGAGCAGTACTTC.

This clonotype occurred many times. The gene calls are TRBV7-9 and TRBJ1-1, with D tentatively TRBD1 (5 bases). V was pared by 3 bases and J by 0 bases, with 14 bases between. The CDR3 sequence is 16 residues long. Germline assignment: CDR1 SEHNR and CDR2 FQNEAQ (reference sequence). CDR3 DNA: TGTGCCAGCAGCTTCTCTTCCGGGACCCTGAACACTGAAGCTTTCTTT. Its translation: CASSFSSGTLNTEAFF.

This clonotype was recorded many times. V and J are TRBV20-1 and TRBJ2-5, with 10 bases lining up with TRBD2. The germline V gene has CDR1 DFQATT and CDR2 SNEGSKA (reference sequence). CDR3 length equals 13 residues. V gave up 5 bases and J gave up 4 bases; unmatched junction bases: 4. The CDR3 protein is CSAGRLAGETQYF. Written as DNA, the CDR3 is TGCAGTGCTGGGCGACTAGCGGGAGAGACCCAGTACTTC.

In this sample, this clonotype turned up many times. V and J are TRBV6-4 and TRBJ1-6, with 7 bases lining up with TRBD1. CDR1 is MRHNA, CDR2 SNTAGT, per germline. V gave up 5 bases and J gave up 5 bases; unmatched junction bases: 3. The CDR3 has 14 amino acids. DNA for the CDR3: TGTGCCAGCAGTAGGGACAGAAATAATTCACCCCTCCACTTT. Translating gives CASSRDRNNSPLHF.

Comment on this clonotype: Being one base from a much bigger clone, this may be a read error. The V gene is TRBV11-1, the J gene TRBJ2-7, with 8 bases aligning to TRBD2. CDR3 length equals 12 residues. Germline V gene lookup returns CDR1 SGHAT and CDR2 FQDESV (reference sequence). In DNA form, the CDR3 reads TGTGCCAGCAGCCCGGGGGGGCAGGGACCACACTTC. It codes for CASSPGGQGPHF.

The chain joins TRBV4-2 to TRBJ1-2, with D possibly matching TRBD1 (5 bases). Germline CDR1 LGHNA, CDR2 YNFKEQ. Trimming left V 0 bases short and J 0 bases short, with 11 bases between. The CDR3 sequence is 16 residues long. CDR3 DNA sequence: TGTGCCAGCAGCCAAGATTCAGGGTTGGCTAACTATGGCTACACCTTC. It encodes CASSQDSGLANYGYTF.

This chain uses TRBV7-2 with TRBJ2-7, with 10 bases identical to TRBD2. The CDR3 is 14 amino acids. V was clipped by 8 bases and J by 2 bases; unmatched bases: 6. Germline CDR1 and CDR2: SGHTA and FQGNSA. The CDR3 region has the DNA TGTGCCAGCGGCAGACTAGCGGGCACCTACGAGCAGTACTTC. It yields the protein CASGRLAGTYEQYF. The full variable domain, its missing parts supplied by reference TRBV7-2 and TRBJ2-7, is GAGVSQSPSNKVTEKGKDVELRCDPISGHTALYWYRQSLGQGLEFLIYFQGNSAPDKSGLPSDRFSAERTGGSVSTLTIQRTQQEDSAVYLCASGRLAGTYEQYFGPGTRLTVT.

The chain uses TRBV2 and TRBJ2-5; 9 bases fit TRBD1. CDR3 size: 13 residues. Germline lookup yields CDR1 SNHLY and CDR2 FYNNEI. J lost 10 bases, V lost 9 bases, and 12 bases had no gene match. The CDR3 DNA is TGTGCCAGGGGGGACAGGGATACACCCGACCAGTACTTC. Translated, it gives CARGDRDTPDQYF.